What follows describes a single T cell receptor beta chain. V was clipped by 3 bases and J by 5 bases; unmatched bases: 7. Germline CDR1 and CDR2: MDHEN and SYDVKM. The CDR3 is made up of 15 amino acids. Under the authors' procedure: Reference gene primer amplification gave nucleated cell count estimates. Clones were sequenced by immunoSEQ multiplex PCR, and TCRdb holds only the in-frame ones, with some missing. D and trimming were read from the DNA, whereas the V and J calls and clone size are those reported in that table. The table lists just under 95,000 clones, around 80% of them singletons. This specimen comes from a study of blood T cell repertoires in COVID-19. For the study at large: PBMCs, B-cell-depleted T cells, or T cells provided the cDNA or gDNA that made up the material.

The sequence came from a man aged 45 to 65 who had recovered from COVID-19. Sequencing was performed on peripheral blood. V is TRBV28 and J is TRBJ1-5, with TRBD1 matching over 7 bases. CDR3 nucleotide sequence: TGTGCCAGCAGTTTCTACCTCGGACAGGATCAGCCCCAGCATTTT. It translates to CASSFYLGQDQPQHF. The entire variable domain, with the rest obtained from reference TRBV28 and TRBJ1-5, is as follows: DVKVTQSSRYLVKRTGEKVFLECVQDMDHENMFWYRQDPGLGLRLIYFSYDVKMKEKGDIPEGYSVSREKKERFSLILESASTNQTSMYLCASSFYLGQDQPQHFGDGTRLSIL.